Sequencing of this T cell receptor (beta chain) was carried out in a study of blood T cell repertoires in COVID-19. Study background: From the United States, Italy and Spain came samples of acute and convalescent COVID-19. The analysed material was cDNA or gDNA that came from T cells, B-cell-depleted T cells, or PBMCs.

This clone was seen a single time. In the source study's methods: By means of reference gene primer amplification, nucleated cell counts were estimated. Sequencing was performed with immunoSEQ multiplex PCR; in TCRdb, only in-frame clones are kept and a portion is missing. V, J and clone size are those of that table, while D and trimming were read from the DNA. The data hold about 220,000 clones, with approximately 83% observed a single time. V shed 1 base and J shed 2 bases, with 11 bases lying between them. This CDR3 contains 15 residues. Germline V CDR1 and CDR2: SGHTA, FQGNSA. The clonotype originates from a woman aged 25 to 39 who had recovered from COVID-19. Sequenced material: peripheral blood. The chain joins TRBV7-2 to TRBJ2-5; no clear D. In DNA form, the CDR3 reads TGTGCCAGCAGCTTAGGACTTACGCAACAAGAGACCCAGTACTTC. Amino acid sequence: CASSLGLTQQETQYF.